The rows below give T cell receptor beta chains drawn from one sample of a study of immune evolution from preneoplasia to lung adenocarcinoma. The assay was immunoSEQ multiplex PCR, and TCRdb's table has in-frame clones only and misses some. This table has 4,500 to 5,500 clones, roughly four fifths appearing once. Sequenced input: FFPE lung adenocarcinoma in situ tissue. Every receptor here comes from a person aged 65-85 years with lung adenocarcinoma. The CDR3 runs from the conserved cysteine through the conserved F or W. The order of the fields is D gene, V gene, J gene, clone size, CDR3 DNA, CDR3 protein. The D gene is left open where the match is weak. Expanded clones get a size class; other rows say once, few or many, or leave the size out.

NA	TRBV4-1	TRBJ2-1	NA	TGCGCCAGCAGCCGCTTCGGAGGGAATGAGCAGTTCTTC	CASSRFGGNEQFF
TRBD1	TRBV5-4	TRBJ1-6	NA	TGTGCCAGCAGCTCCGACAGGGTTTCACCCCTCCACTTT	CASSSDRVSPLHF
NA	TRBV19	TRBJ1-5	NA	TGTGCCAGTAGTATAACTGGCTTTGCAGCCAGCAATCAGCCCCAGCATTTT	CASSITGFAASNQPQHF
TRBD1	TRBV11-2	TRBJ2-1	NA	TGTGCCAGCAGTCGCTCGACAGGGACGTCCTACAATGAGCAGTTCTTC	CASSRSTGTSYNEQFF
TRBD1	TRBV6-1	TRBJ2-3	NA	TGTGCCAGCAGTATCTGGACAGGGAGGACAGATACGCAGTATTTT	CASSIWTGRTDTQYF
NA	TRBV25-1	TRBJ1-1	NA	TGTGCCAGCAGTGCACAGGGTCGGAACACTGAAGCTTTCTTT	CASSAQGRNTEAFF
TRBD2	TRBV18	TRBJ2-2	NA	TGTGCCAGCTCACTAAATCGCGGGAGTTTCACCGGGGAGCTGTTTTTT	CASSLNRGSFTGELFF
NA	TRBV14	TRBJ1-1	once	TGTGCCAGCAGCCAAGATGATACACAGTCCCGGGCTAAGATAGCTTTCTTT	CASSQDDTQSRAKIAFF
TRBD1	TRBV5-1	TRBJ1-4	NA	TGCGCCAGCAGCCCGACAGGGGGCTCGGCTAATGAAAAACTGTTTTTT	CASSPTGGSANEKLFF
NA	TRBV7-7	TRBJ2-2	NA	TGTGCTAGCAGCTTAGGACAGTTCGCGAACACCGGGGAGCTGTTTTTT	CASSLGQFANTGELFF
NA	TRBV2	TRBJ2-1	NA	TGTGCCAGCAGTGAAGCGTTGGGATCGTCCTACAATGAGCAGTTCTTC	CASSEALGSSYNEQFF
NA	TRBV28	TRBJ1-2	NA	TGTGCCAGCAGTACGGTTGGGAGCTATGGCTACACCTTC	CASSTVGSYGYTF
NA	TRBV6-5	TRBJ2-3	NA	TGTGCCAGCAGTAGGGGAGATACGCAGTATTTT	CASSRGDTQYF
TRBD1	TRBV15	TRBJ2-5	NA	TGTGCCGTTTATAGGACAGGGGAAGAGACCCAGTACTTC	CAVYRTGEETQYF
NA	TRBV28	TRBJ1-2	NA	TGTGCCAGCAGTGGAGGGCGAGGATATGGCTACACCTTC	CASSGGRGYGYTF
NA	TRBV7-2	TRBJ1-4	NA	TGTGCCAGCAGCAGACACTTTGCAACTAATGAAAAACTGTTTTTT	CASSRHFATNEKLFF
NA	TRBV11-2	TRBJ1-6	once	TGTGCCAGCAGCTTAGTTGAAAATAATTCACCCCTCCACTTT	CASSLVENNSPLHF
NA	TRBV19	TRBJ2-4	NA	TGTGCCAGTAGTATATCTAGTTTCTCGAGGGGGGTTGCCAAAAACATTCAGTACTTC	CASSISSFSRGVAKNIQYF
TRBD1	TRBV13	TRBJ1-2	NA	TGTGCCAGCAGCTTGGAACAGGGGGCTGGGTATGGCTACACCTTC	CASSLEQGAGYGYTF
NA	TRBV7-6	TRBJ2-2	NA	TGTGCCAGCAGCTTAGGTGTCAGTAACACCGGGGAGCTGTTTTTT	CASSLGVSNTGELFF
NA	TRBV12-5	TRBJ2-3	NA	TGTGCTAGTGGTATGGGACCGACACTCACAGATACGCAGTATTTT	CASGMGPTLTDTQYF
NA	TRBV30	TRBJ2-7	NA	TGTGCCTGGAGTATAGGGGGGGCAGGTTCCTACGAGCAGTACTTC	CAWSIGGAGSYEQYF
TRBD1	TRBV11-3	TRBJ2-5	NA	TGTGCCAGCAGCTACCGGGACAGGGAACGGGAGACCCAGTACTTC	CASSYRDRERETQYF